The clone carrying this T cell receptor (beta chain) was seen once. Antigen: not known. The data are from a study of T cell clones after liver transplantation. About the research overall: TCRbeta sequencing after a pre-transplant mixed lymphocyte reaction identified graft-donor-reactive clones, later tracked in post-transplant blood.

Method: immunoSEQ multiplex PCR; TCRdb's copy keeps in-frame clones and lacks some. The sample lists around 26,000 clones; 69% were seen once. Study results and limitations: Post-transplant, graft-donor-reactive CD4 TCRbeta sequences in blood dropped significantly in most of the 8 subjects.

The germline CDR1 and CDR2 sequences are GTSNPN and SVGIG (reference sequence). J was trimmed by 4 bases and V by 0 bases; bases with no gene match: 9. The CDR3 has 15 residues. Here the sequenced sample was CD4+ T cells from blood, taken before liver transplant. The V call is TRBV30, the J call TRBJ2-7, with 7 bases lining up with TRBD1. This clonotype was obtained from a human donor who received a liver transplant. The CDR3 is CAWSVLEQGYYEQYF. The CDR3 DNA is TGTGCCTGGAGTGTACTTGAACAGGGGTATTACGAGCAGTACTTC.